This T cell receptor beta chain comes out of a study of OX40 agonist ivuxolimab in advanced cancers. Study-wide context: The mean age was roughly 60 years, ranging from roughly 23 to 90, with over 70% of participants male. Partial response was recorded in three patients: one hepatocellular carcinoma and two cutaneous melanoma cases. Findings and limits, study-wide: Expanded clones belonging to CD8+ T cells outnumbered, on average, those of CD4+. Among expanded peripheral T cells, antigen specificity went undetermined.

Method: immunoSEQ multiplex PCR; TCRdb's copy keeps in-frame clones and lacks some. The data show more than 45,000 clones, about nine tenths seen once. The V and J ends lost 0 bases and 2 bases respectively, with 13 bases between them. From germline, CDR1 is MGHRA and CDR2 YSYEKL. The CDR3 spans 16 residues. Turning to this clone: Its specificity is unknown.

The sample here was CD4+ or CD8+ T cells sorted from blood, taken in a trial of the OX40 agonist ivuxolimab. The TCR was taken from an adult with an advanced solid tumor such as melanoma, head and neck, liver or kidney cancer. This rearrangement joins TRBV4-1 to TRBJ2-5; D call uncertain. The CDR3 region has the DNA TGCGCCAGCAGCCAAGAATGGCCAGAACTTCAAGAGACCCAGTACTTC. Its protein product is CASSQEWPELQETQYF.